A selection of T cell receptor beta chains follows, all from one sample in a study of T cell repertoires in aging, cancer and after chemotherapy. Each CDR3 protein is one row after TCRdb ran MiXCR on the multiplex PCR reads. The sample contains over 6,000 distinct CDR3 sequences, around two fifths of which appear only once. Sequencing was performed on blood. The receptors were gathered from a human donor in good health. Each CDR3 is given with its conserved first and last residue. Fields, in order: V gene, clone size, J gene, D gene, CDR3 protein, CDR3 DNA. D genes are given only for firm matches. The size entry is marked missing in some rows and otherwise reads once, few, many or a size class.

>TRBV6-5|few|TRBJ1-2|TRBD1
CASRNRDRGLHGYTF
TGTGCCAGCAGAAACCGGGACAGGGGGTTGCATGGCTACACCTTC
>TRBV6-1|few|TRBJ1-2|TRBD1
CASSEGQGSGYTF
TGTGCCAGCAGTGAAGGACAGGGGTCAGGCTACACCTTC
>TRBV30|few|TRBJ1-4|TRBD1
CAWSVGQGEKLFF
TGTGCCTGGAGTGTTGGACAGGGTGAAAAACTGTTTTTT
>TRBV19|medium-sized|TRBJ2-7|NA
CASSMLGGYEQYF
TGTGCCAGTAGTATGTTAGGGGGGTACGAGCAGTACTTC
>TRBV27|medium-sized|TRBJ2-7|NA
CASIPFYEQYF
TGTGCCAGCATCCCCTTTTACGAGCAGTACTTC
>TRBV19|few|TRBJ1-6|NA
CATTHGGGYNSPLHF
TGTGCCACCACTCATGGAGGGGGCTATAATTCACCCCTCCACTTT
>TRBV5-1|NA|TRBJ2-7|NA
CASSLASGEQIYEQYF
TGCGCCAGCAGCTTGGCCTCGGGGGAACAGATATACGAGCAGTACTTC
>TRBV19|NA|TRBJ1-1|NA
CASRLRKTEAFF
TGTGCCAGTCGACTCAGGAAAACTGAAGCTTTCTTT
>TRBV30|medium-sized|TRBJ2-1|TRBD1
CAWGGASGQGHYGSTHNEQFF
TGTGCCTGGGGGGGGGCCTCGGGACAGGGACATTACGGGTCGACCCACAATGAGCAGTTCTTC
>TRBV19|few|TRBJ2-5|NA
CASSKNRVLETQYF
TGTGCCAGTAGTAAGAACAGGGTTTTGGAGACCCAGTACTTC
>TRBV12-3/TRBV12-4|NA|TRBJ1-1|NA
CASREGHPSETEAFF
TGTGCCAGCAGGGAAGGGCACCCCTCGGAGACTGAAGCTTTCTTT
>TRBV6-1|NA|TRBJ2-7|TRBD2
CASSLLSGGVYEQYF
TGTGCCAGCAGCCTTTTGTCGGGAGGGGTCTACGAGCAGTACTTC
>TRBV6-5|once|TRBJ2-6|TRBD1
CATSGLPRGGVLSGANVLTF
TGTGCCACCAGTGGCCTACCTAGAGGGGGCGTCCTCTCTGGGGCCAACGTCCTGACTTTC
>TRBV5-5|NA|TRBJ2-7|TRBD1
CASSLGRDRLVSCYEQYF
TGTGCCAGCAGCTTGGGTCGGGACAGGCTTGTGAGCTGCTACGAGCAGTACTTC
>TRBV29-1|NA|TRBJ2-1|TRBD1
CSVQPGTGEHNEQFF
TGCAGCGTTCAACCCGGGACAGGGGAACACAATGAGCAGTTCTTC
>TRBV19|few|TRBJ1-5|NA
CATRIPDSHQPQHF
TGTGCCACCCGAATCCCCGACAGTCATCAGCCCCAGCATTTT
>TRBV5-4|NA|TRBJ2-5|TRBD1
CASSLGRGTGQETQYF
TGTGCCAGCAGCTTGGGCAGAGGGACAGGTCAAGAGACCCAGTACTTC
>TRBV15|NA|TRBJ2-1|TRBD1
CATSRTRDRGHLHEQFF
TGTGCCACCAGCAGAACCCGGGACAGGGGCCATTTACATGAGCAGTTCTTC
>TRBV5-5|few|TRBJ2-4|NA
CASSLRVGLTKNIQYF
TGTGCCAGCAGCTTGAGAGTGGGATTGACCAAAAACATTCAGTACTTC
>TRBV7-9|NA|TRBJ1-3|NA
CASSLGSSGNTIYF
TGTGCCAGCAGCTTAGGTTCCTCTGGAAACACCATATATTTT
>TRBV7-9|NA|TRBJ2-5|NA
CASSADSGETQYF
TGTGCCAGCAGCGCTGACTCAGGGGAGACCCAGTACTTC
>TRBV15|NA|TRBJ2-1|NA
CATFTGDKQFF
TGTGCCACCTTCACGGGGGATAAGCAGTTCTTC
>TRBV6-1|few|TRBJ2-7|NA
CASSPRSSYEQYF
TGTGCCAGCAGTCCCCGTAGCTCCTACGAGCAGTACTTC
>TRBV27|NA|TRBJ2-7|NA
CASSRREIGYEQYF
TGTGCCAGCAGTAGGAGAGAAATCGGATACGAGCAGTACTTC
>TRBV5-5|few|TRBJ2-4|NA
CASSLGLGENIQYF
TGTGCCAGCAGCTTGGGTTTGGGCGAAAACATTCAGTACTTC
>TRBV12-3/TRBV12-4|few|TRBJ2-7|NA
CASSLGRSYEQYF
TGTGCCAGCAGTTTGGGGCGGTCCTACGAGCAGTACTTC
>TRBV18|NA|TRBJ2-2|TRBD1
CASSPRQGQGTGELFF
TGTGCCAGCTCCCCCCGGCAGGGACAGGGGACTGGGGAGCTGTTTTTT
>TRBV15|few|TRBJ1-1|NA
CATSSMVWPGTEAFF
TGTGCCACCAGCAGTATGGTTTGGCCGGGCACTGAAGCTTTCTTT
>TRBV15|few|TRBJ2-5|TRBD1
CATSRSRDRGQVKETQYF
TGTGCCACCAGCAGGTCCCGGGACAGGGGGCAAGTGAAAGAGACCCAGTACTTC